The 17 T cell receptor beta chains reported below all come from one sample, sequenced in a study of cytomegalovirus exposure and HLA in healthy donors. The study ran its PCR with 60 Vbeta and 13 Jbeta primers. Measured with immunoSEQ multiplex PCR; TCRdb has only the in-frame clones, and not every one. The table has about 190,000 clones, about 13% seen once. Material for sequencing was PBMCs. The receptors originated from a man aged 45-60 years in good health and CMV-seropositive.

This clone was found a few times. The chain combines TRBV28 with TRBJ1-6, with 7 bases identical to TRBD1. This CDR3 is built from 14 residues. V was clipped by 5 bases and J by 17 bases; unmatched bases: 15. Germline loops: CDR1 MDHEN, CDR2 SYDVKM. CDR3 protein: CASSPQQGTAVVHF. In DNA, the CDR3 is TGTGCCAGCAGTCCCCAACAAGGGACAGCAGTAGTCCACTTT.

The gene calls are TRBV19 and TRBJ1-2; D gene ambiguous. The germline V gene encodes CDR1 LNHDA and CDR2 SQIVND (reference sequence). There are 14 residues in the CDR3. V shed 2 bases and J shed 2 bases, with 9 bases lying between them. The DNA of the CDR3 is TGTGCCAGTAGTATATCGAAACAGAACTATGGCTACACCTTC. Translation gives CASSISKQNYGYTF.

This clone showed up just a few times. The CDR3 reads CASSQASTAQGYEQYF. In nucleotides, the CDR3 is TGCGCCAGCAGCCAAGCGAGTACAGCCCAAGGCTACGAGCAGTACTTC. The gene calls are TRBV4-1 and TRBJ2-7; the D is unclear. Germline CDR1 reads MGHRA; CDR2 reads YSYEKL. The CDR3 extends over 16 amino acids. The V and J ends lost 1 base and 3 bases respectively, with 16 bases between them.

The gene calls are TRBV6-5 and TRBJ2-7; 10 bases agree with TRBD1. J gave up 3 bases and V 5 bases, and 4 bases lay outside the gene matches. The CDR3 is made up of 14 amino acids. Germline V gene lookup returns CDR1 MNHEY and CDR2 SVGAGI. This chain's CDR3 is CASSPRTGGYEQYF. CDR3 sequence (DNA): TGTGCCAGCAGTCCTCGGACAGGGGGCTACGAGCAGTACTTC.

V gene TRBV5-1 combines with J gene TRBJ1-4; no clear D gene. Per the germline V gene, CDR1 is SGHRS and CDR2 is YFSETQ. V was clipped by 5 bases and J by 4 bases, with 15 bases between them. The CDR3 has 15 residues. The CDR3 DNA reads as TGCGCCAGCAGTCTCCGGGAATCCCTTAATGAAAAACTGTTTTTT. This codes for CASSLRESLNEKLFF. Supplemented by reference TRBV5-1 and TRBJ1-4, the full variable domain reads KAGVTQTPRYLIKTRGQQVTLSCSPISGHRSVSWYQQTPGQGLQFLFEYFSETQRNKGNFPGRFSGRQFSNSRSEMNVSTLELGDSALYLCASSLRESLNEKLFFGSGTQLSVL.

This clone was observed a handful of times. CDR3 nucleotides: TGTGCCTGGAGTCGACAGGGGGCGAGTGAAGCTTTCTTT. Amino acids: CAWSRQGASEAFF. This chain uses TRBV30 with TRBJ1-1; TRBD1 matches 10 bases. The trim removed 2 bases at V and 7 bases at J, leaving 4 bases unmatched. The CDR3 runs 13 residues. Germline CDR1 and CDR2: GTSNPN and SVGIG (reference sequence).

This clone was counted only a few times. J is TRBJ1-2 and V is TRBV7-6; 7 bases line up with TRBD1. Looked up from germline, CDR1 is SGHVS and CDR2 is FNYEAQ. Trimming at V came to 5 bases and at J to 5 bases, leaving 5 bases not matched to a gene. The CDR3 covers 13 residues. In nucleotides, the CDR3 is TGTGCCAGCAGCCGGGACAGCGGTTATGGCTACACCTTC. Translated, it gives CASSRDSGYGYTF.

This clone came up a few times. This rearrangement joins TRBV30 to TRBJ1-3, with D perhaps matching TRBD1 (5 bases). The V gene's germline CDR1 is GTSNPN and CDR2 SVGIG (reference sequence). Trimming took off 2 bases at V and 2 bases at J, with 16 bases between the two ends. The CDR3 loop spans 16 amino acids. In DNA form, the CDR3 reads TGTGCCTGGAGTTCCTGGGGCGGGGTTGCTGGAAACACCATATATTTT. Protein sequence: CAWSSWGGVAGNTIYF.

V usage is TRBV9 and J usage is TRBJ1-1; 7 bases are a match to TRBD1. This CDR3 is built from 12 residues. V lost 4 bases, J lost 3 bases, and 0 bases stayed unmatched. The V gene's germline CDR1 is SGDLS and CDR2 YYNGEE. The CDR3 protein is CASSTGDTEAFF. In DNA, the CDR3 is TGTGCCAGCAGCACAGGGGACACTGAAGCTTTCTTT.

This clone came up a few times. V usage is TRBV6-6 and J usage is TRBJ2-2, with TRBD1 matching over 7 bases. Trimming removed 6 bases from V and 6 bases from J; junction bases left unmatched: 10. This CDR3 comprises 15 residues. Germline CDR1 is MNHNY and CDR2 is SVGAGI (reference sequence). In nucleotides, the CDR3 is TGTGCCAGCAGGGACAGGAGCTTTCGGTCCGGGGAGCTGTTTTTT. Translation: CASRDRSFRSGELFF.

CDR3 in DNA: TGTGCCAGCAGTGAATTCGAACAGGGGATTTTCTCTGGGGCCAACGTCCTGACTTTC. As protein: CASSEFEQGIFSGANVLTF. V usage is TRBV6-1 and J usage is TRBJ2-6, with 7 positions matching TRBD1. Germline V gene sequence: CDR1 MNHNS, CDR2 SASEGT. The CDR3 spans 19 residues. With 2 bases clipped from V and 0 bases from J, the junction kept 10 bases outside the gene matches.

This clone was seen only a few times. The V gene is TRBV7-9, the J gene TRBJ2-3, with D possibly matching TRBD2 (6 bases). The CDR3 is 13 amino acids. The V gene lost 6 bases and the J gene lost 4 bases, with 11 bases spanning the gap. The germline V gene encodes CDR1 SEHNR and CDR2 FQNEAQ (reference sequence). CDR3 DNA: TGTGCCAGCAGTTCGCGGGGCCCAGATACGCAGTATTTT. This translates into CASSSRGPDTQYF.

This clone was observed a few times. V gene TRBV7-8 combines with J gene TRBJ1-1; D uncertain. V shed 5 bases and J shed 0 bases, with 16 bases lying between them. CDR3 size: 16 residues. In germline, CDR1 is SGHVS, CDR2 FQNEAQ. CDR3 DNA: TGTGCCAGCAGCCCCCTGGGGAGCCCCATGAACACTGAAGCTTTCTTT. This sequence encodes CASSPLGSPMNTEAFF.

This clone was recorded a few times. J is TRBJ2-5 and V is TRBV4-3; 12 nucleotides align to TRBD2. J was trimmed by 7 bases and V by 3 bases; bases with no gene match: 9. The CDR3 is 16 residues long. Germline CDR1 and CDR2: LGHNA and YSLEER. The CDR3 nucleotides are TGCGCCAGCAGCCAGGGCAGGCCTAGCGGGGGGGCGACCCAGTACTTC. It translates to CASSQGRPSGGATQYF.

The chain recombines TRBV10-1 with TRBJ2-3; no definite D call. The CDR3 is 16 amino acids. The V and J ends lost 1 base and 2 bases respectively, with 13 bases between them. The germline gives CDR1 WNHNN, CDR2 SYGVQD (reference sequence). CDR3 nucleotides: TGCGCCAGCAGTGAGTATAGGAACAGCTTCACAGATACGCAGTATTTT. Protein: CASSEYRNSFTDTQYF.

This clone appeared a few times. The DNA for the CDR3 is TGTGCCAGCAGCAAAGGGGGGGGGAACACTGAAGCTTTCTTT. This gives the protein CASSKGGGNTEAFF. The genes are TRBV5-4 and TRBJ1-1, with a tentative D call TRBD1 (6 bases). Trimming took 4 bases from V and 1 from J, leaving 11 bases between them. From germline, CDR1 is SGHNT and CDR2 YYREEE (reference sequence). There are 14 residues in the CDR3.

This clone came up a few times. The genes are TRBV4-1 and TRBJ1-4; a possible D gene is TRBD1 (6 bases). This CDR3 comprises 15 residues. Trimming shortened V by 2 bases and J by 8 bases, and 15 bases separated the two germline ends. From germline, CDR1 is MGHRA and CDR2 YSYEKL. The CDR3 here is CASSQLHRASEKLFF. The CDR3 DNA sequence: TGCGCCAGCAGCCAACTTCACAGGGCCTCGGAAAAACTGTTTTTT.